These T cell receptor beta chains were read from a single sample in a study of blood T cells in healthy people across ages. TCRdb re-derived calls from the 5' RACE reads in MiXCR, one entry per CDR3 protein. Among 600,000 to 800,000 distinct CDR3 sequences listed, around 50% were seen once. The material sequenced was blood. All receptors come from a woman older than 75 in good health. Each CDR3 is given with its conserved first and last residue. The order of the fields is clone size, V gene, D gene, J gene, CDR3 protein, CDR3 DNA. D genes are given only for firm matches. Clone size is stated in some rows and not others, as once, few, many or a class when expanded.

size: many; V: TRBV27; D: -; J: TRBJ2-7; CDR3: CASSTQTYEQYF; DNA: TGTGCCAGCAGTACCCAGACCTACGAGCAGTACTTC
size: -; V: TRBV9; D: -; J: TRBJ2-3; CDR3: CASSVVGSIDTQYF; DNA: TGTGCCAGCAGCGTAGTTGGTAGCATAGATACGCAGTATTTT
size: -; V: TRBV27; D: -; J: TRBJ2-3; CDR3: CASSTWGTDTQYF; DNA: TGTGCCAGCAGCACGTGGGGCACAGATACGCAGTATTTT
size: few; V: TRBV19; D: -; J: TRBJ2-7; CDR3: CATKRGPYEQYF; DNA: TGTGCCACCAAGAGGGGACCTTACGAGCAGTACTTC
size: -; V: TRBV7-9; D: -; J: TRBJ2-1; CDR3: CASSLGGFQSDEQFF; DNA: TGTGCCAGCAGCTTAGGGGGGTTCCAGAGTGATGAGCAGTTCTTC
size: -; V: TRBV21-1; D: -; J: TRBJ2-5; CDR3: CARPQGGLAEETQYF; DNA: TGTGCCAGGCCCCAAGGGGGACTAGCGGAAGAGACCCAGTACTTC
size: -; V: TRBV6-5; D: TRBD1; J: TRBJ1-4; CDR3: CASSGQGAMNEKLFF; DNA: TGTGCCAGCAGTGGACAGGGGGCGATGAATGAAAAACTGTTTTTT
size: -; V: TRBV6-2/TRBV6-3; D: TRBD2; J: TRBJ2-2; CDR3: CASRRSGGLNTGELFF; DNA: TGTGCCAGCAGACGTAGCGGGGGCCTAAACACCGGGGAGCTGTTTTTT
size: few; V: TRBV28; D: TRBD2; J: TRBJ2-5; CDR3: CASSLEVAGTQETQYF; DNA: TGTGCCAGCAGTTTAGAGGTAGCGGGGACCCAAGAGACCCAGTACTTC
size: -; V: TRBV7-8; D: -; J: TRBJ1-5; CDR3: CASSFAEGSSQPQHF; DNA: TGTGCCAGCAGCTTTGCCGAGGGAAGTTCGCAGCCCCAGCATTTT
size: many; V: TRBV5-1; D: -; J: TRBJ1-1; CDR3: CASSLVPGGTEAFF; DNA: TGCGCCAGCAGCTTGGTCCCCGGGGGCACTGAAGCTTTCTTT
size: -; V: TRBV7-8; D: -; J: TRBJ2-5; CDR3: CVSSLTGSETQYF; DNA: TGTGTCAGCAGCTTAACTGGTTCAGAGACCCAGTACTTC
size: -; V: TRBV3-1; D: -; J: TRBJ2-5; CDR3: CASSQGLFQETQYF; DNA: TGTGCCAGCAGCCAAGGACTTTTCCAAGAGACCCAGTACTTC
size: many; V: TRBV20-1; D: TRBD1; J: TRBJ1-5; CDR3: CSARDRQGMEPQHF; DNA: TGCAGTGCTAGAGATCGACAGGGAATGGAGCCCCAGCATTTT
size: -; V: TRBV5-1; D: TRBD1; J: TRBJ2-3; CDR3: CASSVLGQGGADTQYF; DNA: TGCGCCAGCAGCGTACTGGGACAGGGTGGGGCAGATACGCAGTATTTT
size: -; V: TRBV3-1; D: -; J: TRBJ1-4; CDR3: CASSQGTGGSNEKLFF; DNA: TGTGCCAGCAGCCAAGGGACCGGAGGGTCTAATGAAAAACTGTTTTTT
size: many; V: TRBV20-1; D: -; J: TRBJ1-6; CDR3: CSPPTAGNSPLHF; DNA: TGCAGTCCACCCACGGCAGGGAATTCACCCCTCCACTTT
size: few; V: TRBV4-1; D: -; J: TRBJ1-1; CDR3: CASSQVGIPVNTEAFF; DNA: TGCGCCAGCAGCCAAGTCGGGATCCCCGTGAACACTGAAGCTTTCTTT
size: -; V: TRBV28; D: -; J: TRBJ2-3; CDR3: CASSSQGTLSTNTQYF; DNA: TGTGCCAGCAGTTCCCAGGGGACCCTCAGCACAAATACGCAGTATTTT
size: -; V: TRBV15; D: TRBD2; J: TRBJ2-1; CDR3: CATSRNARGSSDEQFF; DNA: TGTGCCACCAGCAGAAACGCTCGCGGGAGCAGCGATGAGCAGTTCTTC
size: -; V: TRBV7-9; D: -; J: TRBJ2-3; CDR3: CASRKRGGGTSTDTQYF; DNA: TGTGCCAGCAGAAAAAGAGGCGGGGGCACTAGCACAGATACGCAGTATTTT
size: many; V: TRBV6-2/TRBV6-3; D: TRBD2; J: TRBJ2-1; CDR3: CASSYGRGEYNEQFF; DNA: TGTGCCAGCAGTTACGGGCGGGGGGAATACAATGAGCAGTTCTTC
size: -; V: TRBV29-1; D: -; J: TRBJ2-3; CDR3: CSGSSSTDTQYF; DNA: TGCAGCGGGAGTTCCTCCACAGATACGCAGTATTTT
size: many; V: TRBV21-1; D: -; J: TRBJ2-4; CDR3: CASRNPRKAKNIQYF; DNA: TGTGCCAGCAGAAACCCGAGGAAAGCCAAAAACATTCAGTACTTC
size: -; V: TRBV12-3/TRBV12-4; D: TRBD1; J: TRBJ1-1; CDR3: CASGGRLQGAKTEAFF; DNA: TGTGCCAGCGGGGGACGATTACAGGGGGCGAAAACTGAAGCTTTCTTT
size: -; V: TRBV3-1; D: -; J: TRBJ1-2; CDR3: CASSQRRTYGYTF; DNA: TGTGCCAGCAGCCAACGTCGAACCTATGGCTACACCTTC
size: -; V: TRBV12-3/TRBV12-4; D: -; J: TRBJ2-2; CDR3: CASLGERGTGELFF; DNA: TGTGCCAGCCTAGGGGAAAGGGGCACCGGGGAGCTGTTTTTT
size: once; V: TRBV5-1; D: -; J: TRBJ2-1; CDR3: CASGGVDGEQFF; DNA: TGCGCCAGCGGAGGCGTGGATGGTGAGCAGTTCTTC
size: few; V: TRBV4-1; D: -; J: TRBJ2-2; CDR3: CASRRGTSMNTGELFF; DNA: TGCGCCAGCCGACGGGGGACCTCGATGAACACCGGGGAGCTGTTTTTT
size: -; V: TRBV11-3; D: TRBD1; J: TRBJ2-1; CDR3: CASSQGGVLFNEQFF; DNA: TGTGCCAGCAGCCAAGGGGGCGTCTTATTCAATGAGCAGTTCTTC
size: -; V: TRBV12-3/TRBV12-4; D: -; J: TRBJ1-1; CDR3: CASSRGGGRMNTEAFF; DNA: TGTGCCAGCAGCCGAGGGGGAGGACGGATGAACACTGAAGCTTTCTTT
size: -; V: TRBV5-1; D: TRBD1; J: TRBJ1-1; CDR3: CASRTGHHPGNTEAFF; DNA: TGCGCCAGCAGGACAGGGCACCACCCCGGGAACACTGAAGCTTTCTTT
size: -; V: TRBV20-1; D: TRBD2; J: TRBJ2-1; CDR3: CSATNPLAGGQGHNEQFF; DNA: TGCAGTGCTACTAATCCTCTAGCGGGAGGTCAGGGCCACAATGAGCAGTTCTTC
size: many; V: TRBV7-2; D: -; J: TRBJ2-7; CDR3: CASSLKDRQYF; DNA: TGTGCCAGCAGCTTAAAGGACAGGCAGTACTTC
size: -; V: TRBV6-1; D: -; J: TRBJ2-6; CDR3: CASSGGVGSGANVLTF; DNA: TGTGCCAGCAGTGGAGGAGTTGGTTCTGGGGCCAACGTCCTGACTTTC
size: -; V: TRBV4-3; D: TRBD2; J: TRBJ2-3; CDR3: CASSQEPQTSGGTSSTDTQYF; DNA: TGCGCCAGCAGCCAAGAGCCTCAGACTAGCGGGGGGACCTCTAGCACAGATACGCAGTATTTT
size: -; V: TRBV7-3; D: -; J: TRBJ1-4; CDR3: CASSLVQAVDEKLFF; DNA: TGTGCCAGCAGCTTAGTCCAGGCCGTCGATGAAAAACTGTTTTTT
size: -; V: TRBV7-2; D: TRBD2; J: TRBJ2-2; CDR3: CASRGLATIPGELFF; DNA: TGTGCCAGCCGCGGACTAGCCACCATCCCCGGGGAGCTGTTTTTT
size: many; V: TRBV2; D: -; J: TRBJ2-5; CDR3: CASSIGVAETQYF; DNA: TGTGCCAGCAGTATCGGGGTAGCGGAGACCCAGTACTTC
size: -; V: TRBV21-1; D: -; J: TRBJ1-5; CDR3: CASRDGGNENQPQHF; DNA: TGTGCCAGCAGGGACGGGGGGAATGAGAATCAGCCCCAGCATTTT
size: few; V: TRBV6-5; D: -; J: TRBJ2-2; CDR3: CASQQVVHGELFF; DNA: TGTGCCAGCCAACAGGTCGTGCACGGGGAGCTGTTTTTT
size: -; V: TRBV25-1; D: TRBD1; J: TRBJ2-3; CDR3: CASSPGQTTYTSQYF; DNA: TGTGCCAGCAGTCCGGGACAGACCACTTATACGTCGCAGTATTTT
size: many; V: TRBV5-1; D: -; J: TRBJ2-7; CDR3: CASQANTGSDEQYF; DNA: TGCGCCAGCCAGGCTAACACTGGCAGCGACGAGCAGTACTTC
size: few; V: TRBV11-2; D: -; J: TRBJ2-1; CDR3: CASSLVGLEQFF; DNA: TGTGCCAGCAGCTTAGTAGGGCTTGAGCAGTTCTTC
size: -; V: TRBV20-1; D: -; J: TRBJ2-3; CDR3: CSASSIDKVDDTQYF; DNA: TGCAGTGCTAGTTCCATAGATAAGGTTGACGATACGCAGTATTTT